The present TCR beta chain was sequenced within a study of T cells in Graves' hyperthyroidism and ophthalmopathy. Study-wide findings and caveats: The model predicted ophthalmopathy a median roughly 6.5 months before onset. Most expanded thyroid clonotypes above 0.001 also appeared in blood.

A patient was excluded if there was uncontrolled infection, other autoimmune disease, pregnancy or lactation. Diagnoses rested on clinical symptoms, serum thyroxine and TRAb, thyroid ultrasound and orbital computed tomography. As to this clonotype: Its antigen is unidentified.

Amplification of TCR beta CDR3 regions was performed using RNA transcripts as template. The HTBI primer set was used in a first-round RT-PCR of the TCR CDR3. One entry per CDR3 protein, called by TCRdb with MiXCR from the multiplex PCR reads. The sample lists 500,000 to 600,000 distinct CDR3 sequences, 46% occurring once. The clonotype comes from an adult woman with Graves' disease, either hyperthyroidism or ophthalmopathy (not recorded which). The specimen sequenced was peripheral blood or thyroid tissue (not recorded which).

CDR3 in DNA: TGTGCCAGCAAGAAAGGCATCGGCGGGGAGCTGTTTTTT. Translating it yields CASKKGIGGELFF. The chain uses TRBV7-6 and TRBJ2-2; D not resolved. The CDR3 loop spans 13 amino acids. Germline-derived CDR1 and CDR2 are SGHVS and FNYEAQ. Trimming pared 7 bases from V and 7 bases from J, leaving 13 bases between. The whole variable domain, remainder taken from reference TRBV7-6 and TRBJ2-2, is GAGVSQSPRYKVTKRGQDVALRCDPISGHVSLYWYRQALGQGPEFLTYFNYEAQQDKSGLPNDRFSAERPEGSISTLTIQRTEQRDSAMYRCASKKGIGGELFFGEGSRLTVL.